The source of this TCR beta chain is a study of persistence of HIV-infected CD4 T cells. As for the study in general: Suppressive ART had lasted a median of roughly eight years.

The immunoSEQ assay was version 4, run in survey mode. The repertoire was sequenced with immunoSEQ multiplex PCR; TCRdb's copy has only in-frame clones and lacks some. The data show tens of thousands of clones, with about 81% seen just once and under 2% held by the top ten. Cells were stimulated with overlapping HIV-1 Gag 15-mer peptides. CD40L/CD69 double-negative CD45RO-high memory CD4+ T cells were collected. These HIV-1-infected adults initiated suppressive ART in chronic infection. For approximately 20 hours, CD8-depleted PBMCs received anti-CD28/CD49d costimulation, a CD40-blocking antibody and enfuvirtide. For this clone: Antigen: not known.

V dropped 3 bases and J dropped 3 bases, with 11 bases sitting between them. Germline CDR1 is SQVTM and CDR2 is ANQGSEA. The CDR3 totals 13 residues. The rearrangement joins TRBV29-1 to TRBJ1-1; no definite D call. The sample here was CD4+ T cells sorted from PBMCs after roughly 20-hour stimulation, taken from a patient who received antiretroviral therapy. The clonotype originates from an adult man with HIV who was CMV-seropositive. CDR3 coding DNA: TGCAGCGTTGACAAGGGTCGGGACACTGAAGCTTTCTTT. Its translation: CSVDKGRDTEAFF.